This T cell receptor beta chain was profiled in a study of T-cell reconstitution after alpha-beta-depleted transplantation in children. General study findings and limits: Several hundred expanded graft clones reportedly were the source of alpha-beta T cells about two months after transplant. Diversity of TCRbeta at day 60 was high in some patients, arising from surviving recipient T cells and thymic progenitors. When one year had passed after transplant, most T-cell counts and diversity came from newly produced T cells.

There are many counts of this clonotype. Its antigen is unidentified. A junction end diverges from the germline sequence, so it may reflect a read error. Germline CDR1 is DFQATT and CDR2 is SNEGSKA (reference sequence). This CDR3 region has 14 residues. TCRbeta library preparation incorporated unique molecular identifiers. TCRdb recomputed calls from the PCR reads with MiXCR, one row per CDR3 protein. The data contain approximately 170,000 distinct CDR3 sequences, 11% of them singletons. The source was PBMCs, collected before TCRalphabeta/CD19-depleted stem cell transplant. The clonotype comes from a boy aged 2 to 10 with acute myeloid leukemia, due to receive a stem cell transplant. The chain couples TRBV20-1 to TRBJ2-3, with 9 bases lining up with TRBD2. The CDR3 is CSARNQRGVQIRSF. The CDR3 DNA sequence: TGCAGTGCTAGAAATCAGCGGGGGGTCCAGATACGCAGTTTT.